Below, one T cell receptor (beta chain) is given with its context. The data stem from a study of blood T cell repertoires in COVID-19. Overall study context: T cells, B-cell-depleted T cells, or PBMCs provided the cDNA or gDNA that served as material.

In the original analysis: Nucleated cell number was recorded as an estimate derived from reference gene primer amplification. Profiling relied on immunoSEQ multiplex PCR, and the TCRdb table lists in-frame clones only, not all of them. D and trimming come from the DNA, and the V and J calls and clone size come from that table. The sample lists about 260,000 clones, 86% seen once, with about 3.6% in the top ten. The germline V gene has CDR1 MDHEN and CDR2 SYDVKM. Trimming removed 4 bases from V and 6 bases from J, with 9 bases in between. The CDR3 loop spans 12 amino acids. The sequence derives from a man aged 18 to 35 with active or convalescent COVID-19. The gene calls are TRBV28 and TRBJ1-2; D gene unclear. Sequencing used peripheral blood. This chain's CDR3 is CASSSFIDGYTF. In nucleotides, the CDR3 is TGTGCCAGCAGTTCGTTTATAGATGGCTACACCTTC.